This entry features one T cell receptor beta chain sequence. This clone was recorded a few times. The antigen it binds to is not known. No clone much larger than this one lies a single base away; base qualities are absent. Per the germline V gene, SQVTM is the CDR1 and ANQGSEA is the CDR2. A distance of 14 bases separates the germline ends of V and J, which lose 3 bases and 6 bases respectively. Reading from cysteine to phenylalanine, the CDR3 counts 14 amino acids. The sequence is cut down to CDR3 DNA, 42 bases in frame from base 1. TCRbeta CDR3 regions were amplified from genomic DNA by means of the immunoSEQ Assay, a bias-controlled multiplex PCR. The published analysis was carried out like this. The number of nucleated cells in each sample was estimated by amplification of reference gene primers within the assay. Sequence reads were collapsed and filtered to measure the absolute abundance of every unique TCRbeta CDR3 rearrangement. For each sample, productive Simpson clonality was calculated as the square root of Simpson's diversity index across productive rearrangements. TCRdb's version of the immuneACCESS table is confined to in-frame rearrangements and falls short of the full clone set. An unresolved V gene accounts for under half of the shortfall where checked; the remainder is of unknown origin. The D gene and trimming were derived from the DNA, and the V and J assignments and clone size from that table. The sample table records some 78,000 clones; 80% to 90% of these occur just once. The ten top clones hold 27% of the sample.

The collaborating institutions used their own protocols to collect whole blood in K2EDTA tubes. For TCRbeta analysis, collaborators shipped samples as frozen whole blood, isolated PBMCs, or DNA extracted from either of those sample types. The data were obtained in a study of blood T cell repertoires in COVID-19 (dated by TCRdb to about 2020). Notes on the research overall: Samples covering the acute and convalescent phases of COVID-19 were provided by collaborators in the United States, Italy and Spain. The material from the prospective study consisted of cDNA or gDNA derived from T cells, B-cell-depleted T cells, or PBMCs. The dataset comprised deeply sampled blood TCRbeta repertoires from subjects exposed to, actively infected with, or recovered from COVID-19. The repertoires were released in a freely available public database meant as a resource for research on the immune response to SARS-CoV-2. Samples came from the ongoing ImmuneRACE study (first 160 participants) plus 1,254 subjects from 6 global collaborators. Nearly every sample came with metadata listing a de-identified subject ID, COVID-19 status, age in years and sex. HLA class I and class II types, where available, came from metadata supplied by the sample provider rather than from assay-based typing.

Paper-wide results and their limitations: How much clinical and demographic metadata was included differed by source and by participant, and the metadata was provided uncurated.

The TCR was taken from a man in his forties or fifties with active or convalescent COVID-19. The receptor chain draws on TRBV29-1 and TRBJ1-4; the best D guess is TRBD1, with 5 bases matching. Sequencing was performed on peripheral blood. The nucleotide sequence is TGCAGCGTTGATGGTCAGGGTACGGATGAAAAACTGTTTTTT. Its protein product is CSVDGQGTDEKLFF.